This passage covers 32 T cell receptor beta chains from one sample sequenced in a study of shared clonotypes between healthy human individuals. TCRdb's table, derived via immunoSEQ multiplex PCR, lists solely in-frame clones and lacks some. The sample includes about 2.4 million clones, more than 90% seen only once; the top ten take over 0.12%. The sample comprised naive CD4+ T cells sorted from blood. Subset reported: CD45RA+ positively selected. The receptors here all came from a man aged 18 to 29 in good health.

The V and J genes are TRBV6-6 and TRBJ1-1; a weak D match, TRBD1 (5 bases). The CDR3 extends over 13 amino acids. Per germline, CDR1 MNHNY and CDR2 SVGAGI (reference sequence). The V and J ends lost 0 bases and 8 bases respectively, with 10 bases between them. The CDR3 DNA reads TGTGCCAGCAGTTACTCGAGGACATCCGAAGCTTTCTTT. Protein product: CASSYSRTSEAFF.

This clone was seen only a few times. The J gene is TRBJ1-4, the V gene TRBV10-3; TRBD1 matches 7 bases. J was trimmed by 7 bases and V by 9 bases; bases with no gene match: 8. The germline V gene has CDR1 ENHRY and CDR2 SYGVKD. The CDR3 sequence is 13 residues long. In DNA form, the CDR3 reads TGTGCCATTGCCGGGACAGAAAGTGAAAAACTGTTTTTT. Its translation: CAIAGTESEKLFF.

As concerns this clone: Other DNA sequences in this specimen translate into the identical CDR3. V gene TRBV5-1 combines with J gene TRBJ2-2, with D possibly matching TRBD1 (6 bases). This CDR3 is built from 15 residues. The germline V gene has CDR1 SGHRS and CDR2 YFSETQ. V shed 4 bases and J shed 1 base, with 11 bases lying between them. The CDR3 DNA is TGCGCCAGCAGCCTACGGACAGAGAACACCGGGGAGCTGTTTTTT. It codes for CASSLRTENTGELFF. The complete variable domain, with remaining parts taken from reference TRBV5-1 and TRBJ2-2, reads KAGVTQTPRYLIKTRGQQVTLSCSPISGHRSVSWYQQTPGQGLQFLFEYFSETQRNKGNFPGRFSGRQFSNSRSEMNVSTLELGDSALYLCASSLRTENTGELFFGEGSRLTVL.

V gene TRBV6-5 combines with J gene TRBJ1-1; 8 nucleotides agree with TRBD1. This CDR3 has 16 residues. V lost 2 bases and J lost 0; bases outside the gene matches: 5. CDR1 and CDR2 (germline): MNHEY, SVGAGI. The CDR3: CASSYHRGLVNTEAFF. The CDR3 region has the DNA TGTGCCAGCAGTTACCACAGGGGGTTGGTGAACACTGAAGCTTTCTTT.

This clone showed up just once. This chain uses TRBV15 with TRBJ1-1, with D unresolved. Germline-derived CDR1 and CDR2 are LNHNV and YYDKDF (reference sequence). Trimming pared 1 base from V and 8 bases from J, leaving 11 bases between. The CDR3 has 13 residues. The CDR3 reads CATSRVSGLEAFF. The CDR3 coding sequence is TGTGCCACCAGCAGAGTATCAGGCCTAGAAGCTTTCTTT. Filled out from reference TRBV15 and TRBJ1-1, the complete variable domain reads DAMVIQNPRYQVTQFGKPVTLSCSQTLNHNVMYWYQQKSSQAPKLLFHYYDKDFNNEADTPDNFQSRRPNTSFCFLDIRSPGLGDTAMYLCATSRVSGLEAFFGQGTRLTVV.

The chain combines TRBV5-4 with TRBJ2-7, with a weak D call TRBD2 (6 bases). The CDR3 length is 13 residues. Germline-derived CDR1 and CDR2 are SGHNT and YYREEE (reference sequence). Trimming cost V 3 bases and J 3 bases, with 10 bases left between them. The DNA for the CDR3 is TGTGCCAGCAGCTATAGCGGAAACTACGAGCAGTACTTC. Its translation: CASSYSGNYEQYF.

The chain is built from TRBV4-3 and TRBJ2-1; D is possibly TRBD2 (6 bases). The V end was cut by 1 base, the J end by 0 bases, with 16 bases between. CDR3 size: 18 residues. From germline, CDR1 is LGHNA and CDR2 YSLEER. DNA for the CDR3: TGCGCCAGCAGCCAAGGCACCCGCGGCGGGGTCTCCTACAATGAGCAGTTCTTC. Translating it yields CASSQGTRGGVSYNEQFF.

The V call is TRBV2, the J call TRBJ2-2, with a weak D call TRBD2 (6 bases). V was clipped by 7 bases and J by 2 bases, with 14 bases between them. CDR1 and CDR2 (germline): SNHLY, FYNNEI. The CDR3 is made up of 15 amino acids. Here the CDR3 reads CASTPGRKNTGELFF. CDR3 nucleotide sequence: TGTGCCAGCACCCCAGGGAGGAAAAACACCGGGGAGCTGTTTTTT.

The CDR3 DNA reads TGTGCCAGCAGCCCCCGGGACAGGGGTGGCACGCAGTATTTT. Translation gives CASSPRDRGGTQYF. The V gene is TRBV7-8, the J gene TRBJ2-3; 10 nucleotides match TRBD1. Trimming cost V 5 bases and J 9 bases; bases outside gene matches: 8. The CDR3 length is 14 residues. The germline CDR1 and CDR2 sequences are SGHVS and FQNEAQ.

The chain couples TRBV27 to TRBJ1-6; 9 nucleotides agree with TRBD1. Germline V gives CDR1 MNHEY, CDR2 SMNVEV (reference sequence). This CDR3 region has 16 residues. Losses at the gene ends were 5 bases for V and 10 bases for J; bases not matched to a gene: 12. This CDR3 is CASSPEPGQGNSPLHF. CDR3 nucleotide sequence: TGTGCCAGCAGTCCGGAACCGGGACAGGGTAACTCACCCCTCCACTTT.

The chain is built from TRBV5-1 and TRBJ2-3; a possible D gene is TRBD1 (7 bases). Germline values: CDR1 SGHRS, CDR2 YFSETQ. Trimming shortened V by 3 bases and J by 3 bases, and 14 bases separated the two germline ends. This CDR3 spans 15 amino acids. The chain's CDR3 is CASSSWAGGTDTQYF. DNA of the CDR3: TGCGCCAGCAGCTCCTGGGCAGGGGGGACAGATACGCAGTATTTT.

Here the CDR3 DNA reads TGCGCCAGCAGCGCCTCACAGGGTAACTATGGCTACACCTTC. It yields the protein CASSASQGNYGYTF. This rearrangement joins TRBV5-1 to TRBJ1-2, with a possible D match to TRBD1 (6 bases). Between the trimmed V and J ends, which lost 4 bases and 1 base, there was a span of 11 bases. The CDR3 sequence is 14 residues long. In germline, CDR1 is SGHRS, CDR2 YFSETQ.

Comments on this clone: Other DNA sequences of this sample code for an identical CDR3. The J gene is TRBJ2-5, the V gene TRBV27, with D perhaps TRBD2 (6 bases). CDR3 size: 13 residues. Germline V gene lookup returns CDR1 MNHEY and CDR2 SMNVEV (reference sequence). Deletions cut 2 bases from V and 5 bases from J, with 9 bases between. CDR3 in amino acids: CASSLRRGETQYF. The CDR3 DNA reads as TGTGCCAGCAGTTTAAGGAGGGGCGAGACCCAGTACTTC.

The gene calls are TRBV11-2 and TRBJ1-2; no reliable D call. The CDR3 loop spans 13 amino acids. Germline V gene data show CDR1 as SGHAT and CDR2 as FQNNGV. V was pared by 2 bases and J by 3 bases, with 7 bases between. The DNA for the CDR3 is TGTGCCAGCAGCTTAAGGAGTTACTATGGCTACACCTTC. Amino acids: CASSLRSYYGYTF.

The genes are TRBV7-9 and TRBJ2-3, with 7 bases identical to TRBD2. CDR3 length equals 17 residues. J gave up 0 bases and V 4 bases, and 10 bases lay outside the gene matches. The germline gives CDR1 SEHNR, CDR2 FQNEAQ (reference sequence). CDR3 region: CASSSPLAAYSTDTQYF. The DNA for the CDR3 is TGTGCCAGCAGCTCACCGCTAGCGGCTTATAGCACAGATACGCAGTATTTT.

J is TRBJ1-3 and V is TRBV25-1; D remains ambiguous. The CDR3 loop spans 16 amino acids. Trimming took 3 bases from V and 0 from J, leaving 12 bases between them. Germline CDR1 MGHDK, CDR2 SYGVNS. As DNA, the CDR3 is TGTGCCAGCAGTGAGATCGGTACCTCCTCTGGAAACACCATATATTTT. This sequence encodes CASSEIGTSSGNTIYF.

With regard to this clone: Other DNA sequences in this sample translate to the same CDR3. The V and J genes are TRBV5-1 and TRBJ1-3; D is ambiguous. In germline, CDR1 is SGHRS, CDR2 YFSETQ. The CDR3 is made up of 15 amino acids. V gave up 0 bases and J gave up 1 base, with 8 bases separating them. This chain's CDR3 is CASSLVGDSGNTIYF. The CDR3 nucleotides are TGCGCCAGCAGCTTGGTGGGTGATTCTGGAAACACCATATATTTT.

The chain couples TRBV6-4 to TRBJ1-6; no reliable D call. The CDR3 covers 13 residues. V lost 2 bases, J lost 7 bases, and 6 bases lay in between. Per the germline V gene, CDR1 is MRHNA and CDR2 is SNTAGT. CDR3 nucleotide sequence: TGTGCCAGCAGTGACGTTCCCAATTCACCCCTCCACTTT. This translates into CASSDVPNSPLHF.

This chain connects TRBV18 to TRBJ2-5; D possibly corresponds to TRBD2 (5 bases). Between the trimmed V and J ends, which lost 5 bases and 5 bases, there was a span of 18 bases. Germline CDR1 and CDR2: KGHSH and LQKENI. The CDR3 has 15 residues. This CDR3 reads CASSAKRAGVETQYF. DNA for the CDR3: TGTGCCAGCTCAGCAAAAAGGGCCGGGGTGGAGACCCAGTACTTC.

V usage is TRBV6-5 and J usage is TRBJ2-2; no reliable D call. Per the germline V gene, CDR1 is MNHEY and CDR2 is SVGAGI. This CDR3 spans 12 amino acids. With 7 bases removed from V and 4 bases from J, the gap between germline ends came to 7 bases. The chain's CDR3 is CASTTSTGELFF. As DNA, the CDR3 is TGTGCCAGCACTACGAGCACCGGGGAGCTGTTTTTT.

The chain links TRBV5-1 to TRBJ1-1; the D gene is possibly TRBD1 (6 bases). This CDR3 has 15 residues. CDR1 and CDR2 (germline): SGHRS, YFSETQ. V was shortened by 4 bases and J by 5 bases, with 18 bases between the two germline ends. The CDR3: CASSPEVGTRTEAFF. CDR3 DNA: TGCGCCAGCAGCCCGGAGGTTGGGACACGTACTGAAGCTTTCTTT.

J is TRBJ1-1 and V is TRBV7-9; D may be TRBD1 (6 bases). The V and J ends lost 5 bases and 7 bases respectively, with 11 bases between them. The CDR3 is 12 amino acids. CDR1 is SEHNR, CDR2 FQNEAQ, per germline (reference sequence). In nucleotides, the CDR3 is TGTGCCAGCAGCCGGGAGGACAGTGAAGCTTTCTTT. Translated, it gives CASSREDSEAFF. The full variable domain, completed using reference TRBV7-9 and TRBJ1-1, is DTGVSQNPRHKITKRGQNVTFRCDPISEHNRLYWYRQTLGQGPEFLTYFQNEAQLEKSRLLSDRFSAERPKGSFSTLEIQRTEQGDSAMYLCASSREDSEAFFGQGTRLTVV.

J is TRBJ2-5 and V is TRBV7-3; D is perhaps TRBD2 (6 bases). The CDR3 is 19 amino acids. CDR1 SGHTA and CDR2 FQGTGA come from the germline V gene. Trimming took off 1 base at V and 4 bases at J, with 25 bases between the two ends. The CDR3 coding sequence is TGTGCCAGCAGCTTAAGGTTTTTAGAGGGCGGAGGGATCCCAGAGACCCAGTACTTC. Translated, it gives CASSLRFLEGGGIPETQYF.

The chain joins TRBV11-3 to TRBJ2-2, with a weak D call TRBD2 (5 bases). This CDR3 has 14 amino acids. Germline V gene lookup returns CDR1 SGHNT and CDR2 YENEEA. The V and J ends lost 4 bases and 6 bases respectively, with 12 bases between them. The CDR3, as DNA: TGTGCCAGCAGCTCCGTATTTAGCGCCGGGGAGCTGTTTTTT. It translates to CASSSVFSAGELFF. The whole variable domain, remainder taken from reference TRBV11-3 and TRBJ2-2, is EAGVVQSPRYKIIEKKQPVAFWCNPISGHNTLYWYLQNLGQGPELLIRYENEEAVDDSQLPKDRFSAERLKGVDSTLKIQPAELGDSAVYLCASSSVFSAGELFFGEGSRLTVL.

The rearrangement uses TRBV7-9 and TRBJ2-5, with 9 bases that match TRBD1. The CDR3 extends over 13 amino acids. Trimming cost V 5 bases and J 4 bases; bases outside gene matches: 2. CDR1 and CDR2 (germline): SEHNR, FQNEAQ (reference sequence). CDR3 nucleotide sequence: TGTGCCAGCAGCGCGGGACAGGGAGAGACCCAGTACTTC. As protein: CASSAGQGETQYF.

This rearrangement joins TRBV7-9 to TRBJ1-4; 7 nucleotides agree with TRBD1. The CDR3 has 17 residues. Germline lookup yields CDR1 SEHNR and CDR2 FQNEAQ (reference sequence). V lost 3 bases to trimming and J lost 5 bases; unmatched junction nucleotides: 12. The chain's CDR3 is CASSLGRQGVENEKLFF. The CDR3 region has the DNA TGTGCCAGCAGCTTGGGAAGACAGGGAGTTGAGAATGAAAAACTGTTTTTT.

The chain has TRBV5-1 and TRBJ2-7, with 7 bases aligning to TRBD1. The junction had 10 bases not matched to a gene; V was cut back by 5 bases and J by 2 bases. In germline, CDR1 is SGHRS, CDR2 YFSETQ. The CDR3 is 15 amino acids. The chain's CDR3 is CASSDLRGPTYEQYF. CDR3 DNA: TGCGCCAGCAGTGATTTGAGGGGGCCTACCTACGAGCAGTACTTC.

Concerning this clone itself: Other DNA sequences of this sample code for an identical CDR3. The chain joins TRBV6-1 to TRBJ1-5; D is uncertain. CDR3 size: 13 residues. Germline CDR1 MNHNS, CDR2 SASEGT. V was cut by 1 base and J by 7 bases, with 8 bases left in between. In nucleotides, the CDR3 is TGTGCCAGCAGTGAAGGGATAGGACAGCCCCAGCATTTT. It specifies CASSEGIGQPQHF.

Turning to this clone: The sample contains more than one DNA sequence encoding this CDR3. The genes are TRBV15 and TRBJ2-5; D is uncertain. Trimming cost V 0 bases and J 1 base, with 6 bases left between them. This CDR3 has 14 amino acids. In germline, CDR1 is LNHNV, CDR2 YYDKDF (reference sequence). CDR3 DNA sequence: TGTGCCACCAGCAGAGATCTGGCCCAAGAGACCCAGTACTTC. It encodes CATSRDLAQETQYF.

This chain links TRBV28 with TRBJ2-7; a possible D gene is TRBD1 (5 bases). V lost 3 bases, J lost 2 bases, and 17 bases lay in between. Germline lookup yields CDR1 MDHEN and CDR2 SYDVKM. The CDR3 extends over 16 amino acids. CDR3 protein: CASSFADSAKAYEQYF. CDR3 nucleotides: TGTGCCAGCAGTTTCGCCGACAGTGCTAAGGCCTACGAGCAGTACTTC.

Points on this clone: Additional DNA sequences in this sample encode the identical CDR3. The CDR3 spells CASSLGSSGANVLTF. DNA for the CDR3: TGCGCCAGCAGCCTAGGTTCCTCTGGGGCCAACGTCCTGACTTTC. The chain is built from TRBV5-1 and TRBJ2-6; D remains unclear. The CDR3 covers 15 residues. With 4 bases removed from V and 0 bases from J, the gap between germline ends came to 8 bases. Germline values: CDR1 SGHRS, CDR2 YFSETQ.

This clone was recorded only once. This chain uses TRBV5-4 with TRBJ2-2; D might be TRBD1 (6 bases). The V end was cut by 1 base, the J end by 5 bases, with 6 bases between. Germline CDR1 is SGHNT and CDR2 is YYREEE (reference sequence). The length of the CDR3 is 13 residues. The CDR3 DNA follows: TGTGCCAGCAGCTTGACAGGGACCGGGGAGCTGTTTTTT. The encoded protein is CASSLTGTGELFF.